This T cell receptor (beta chain) was sequenced for a study of cytomegalovirus exposure and HLA in healthy donors. Across the study: When 350 to 500 donors were genotyped, around 77% of them were found to fall in the Caucasian-associated ancestry cluster. General study points: In an earlier analysis, in about 530 donors, most V segments appeared productive either ~90% or ~30% of the time.

Every donor was a healthy person donating bone marrow. Donors showed nominal health when sampled, although they likely had unrecorded immune exposures. The length of the CDR3 is 16 residues. Per the germline V gene, CDR1 is SGDLS and CDR2 is YYNGEE. V lost 2 bases and J lost 1; bases outside the gene matches: 5. Amplification used 60 Vbeta primers and 13 Jbeta primers. Assay: immunoSEQ multiplex PCR; the TCRdb copy retains only in-frame clones and omits some. The table records about 170,000 clones, about four fifths of them present only once. Concerning this clone itself: Its cognate antigen is unknown.

The receptor was derived from a male donor in good health and CMV-seronegative. The J gene is TRBJ1-3, the V gene TRBV9; 8 bases are shared with TRBD1. Sequencing input: PBMCs. The CDR3 DNA follows: TGTGCCAGCAGCGTCCGGACAGGGTGGTCTGGAAACACCATATATTTT. Protein: CASSVRTGWSGNTIYF.